This record concerns one TCR beta chain sequence. What antigen it recognizes has not been identified. No base quality information exists; no much larger clone differs at one position. The collaborating institutions used their own protocols to collect whole blood in K2EDTA tubes. For TCRbeta analysis, collaborators shipped samples in one of three forms: frozen whole blood, isolated PBMCs, or DNA extracted from either of those sample types. The immunoSEQ Assay, a bias-controlled multiplex PCR, was used to amplify TCRbeta CDR3 regions from genomic DNA. In the authors' own workflow: The number of nucleated cells in each sample was estimated from the amplification of reference gene primers within the assay. To quantify the absolute abundance of each unique TCRbeta CDR3 rearrangement, sequence reads were collapsed and filtered. Productive Simpson clonality was computed per sample as the square root of Simpson's diversity index over productive rearrangements. TCRdb re-hosts the immuneACCESS table, in-frame sequences only. Its copies lack some clones; in the studies checked, an unresolved V gene accounts for under half of them, and the cause for the rest is not known. D and trimming were read from the DNA, whereas the V and J calls and clone size are those reported in that table. In all, the sample holds over 65,000 clones, and approximately 80% of those were seen once. Together, the top ten hold 12% of the sample.

This sample is part of a study of blood T cell repertoires in COVID-19 (dated by TCRdb to 2020 to 2021). Regarding the complete study: Collaborator samples came from the United States, Italy and Spain and covered acute and convalescent phases of COVID-19. The prospective study material was composed of cDNA or gDNA derived from T cells, B-cell-depleted T cells, or PBMCs. Samples were obtained from the ongoing ImmuneRACE study (first 160 participants) and from about 1,300 subjects provided by 6 global collaborators. A de-identified subject ID, COVID-19 status, age in years and sex were almost always included in the sample metadata. The dataset comprised deeply sampled blood TCRbeta repertoires from subjects exposed to, actively infected with, or recovered from COVID-19. The repertoires were released in a freely available public database meant as a resource for research on the immune response to SARS-CoV-2. Where HLA class I and class II types were available, the types were taken from metadata supplied by the sample provider, not from assay-based typing.

Results the study describes overall, beyond this receptor: How much clinical and demographic metadata was included differed by source and by participant, and the metadata was provided uncurated.

The germline V gene sets CDR1 to MGHRA and CDR2 to YSYEKL. From the cysteine up to the phenylalanine, the CDR3 has a length of 15 residues. The DNA shown is the 45-base CDR3, in frame from base 1. V sheds 0 bases and J sheds 5 bases, leaving 13 bases between their ends. The source material was peripheral blood. Here the chain combines TRBV4-1 and TRBJ2-5, with TRBD1 as a weak D call on 5 bases. The TCR originated in a woman aged 40 to 50 with active or convalescent COVID-19. The CDR3 is CASSQDGSGLETQYF. The bases read TGCGCCAGCAGCCAAGATGGGTCAGGGCTTGAGACCCAGTACTTC.